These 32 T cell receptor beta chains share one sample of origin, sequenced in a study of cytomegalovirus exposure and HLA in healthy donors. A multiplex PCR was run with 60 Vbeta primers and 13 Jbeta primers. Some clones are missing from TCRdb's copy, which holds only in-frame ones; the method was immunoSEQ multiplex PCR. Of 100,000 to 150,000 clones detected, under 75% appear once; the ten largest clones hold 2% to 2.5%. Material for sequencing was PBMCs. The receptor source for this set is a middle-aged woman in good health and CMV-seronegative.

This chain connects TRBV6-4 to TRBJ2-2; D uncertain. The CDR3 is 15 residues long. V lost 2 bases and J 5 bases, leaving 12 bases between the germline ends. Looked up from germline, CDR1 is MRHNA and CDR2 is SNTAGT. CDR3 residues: CASSDPHSQTGELFF. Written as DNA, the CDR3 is TGTGCCAGCAGTGACCCCCACTCACAGACCGGGGAGCTGTTTTTT.

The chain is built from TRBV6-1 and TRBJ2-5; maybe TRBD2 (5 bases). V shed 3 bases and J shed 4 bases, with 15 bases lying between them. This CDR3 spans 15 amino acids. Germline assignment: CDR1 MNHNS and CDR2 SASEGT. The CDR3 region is CASSDSYGLRETQYF. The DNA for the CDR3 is TGTGCCAGCAGTGACTCATACGGACTCCGAGAGACCCAGTACTTC.

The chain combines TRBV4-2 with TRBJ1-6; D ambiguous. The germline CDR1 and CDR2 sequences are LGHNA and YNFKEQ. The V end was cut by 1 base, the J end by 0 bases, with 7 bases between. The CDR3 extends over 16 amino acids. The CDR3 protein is CASSQVGSSYNSPLHF. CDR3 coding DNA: TGTGCCAGCAGCCAAGTCGGGAGCTCCTATAATTCACCCCTCCACTTT.

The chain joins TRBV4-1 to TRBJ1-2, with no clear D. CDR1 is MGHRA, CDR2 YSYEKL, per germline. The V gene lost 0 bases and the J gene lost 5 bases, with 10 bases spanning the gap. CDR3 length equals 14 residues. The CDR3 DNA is TGCGCCAGCAGCCAAGATCTTGAGGAGTATGGCTACACCTTC. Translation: CASSQDLEEYGYTF.

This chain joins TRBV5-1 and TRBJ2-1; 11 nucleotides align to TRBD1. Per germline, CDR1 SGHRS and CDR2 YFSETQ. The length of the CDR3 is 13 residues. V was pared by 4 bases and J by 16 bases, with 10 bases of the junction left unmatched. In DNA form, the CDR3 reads TGCGCCAGCAGCGCCTTCGGGACAGGGGGAAGTTTCTTC. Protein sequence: CASSAFGTGGSFF.

The CDR3 region is CASSSGGYTF. CDR3 DNA: TGCGCCAGCAGCTCAGGCGGCTACACCTTC. The chain recombines TRBV5-1 with TRBJ1-2; no firm D call. Trimming shortened V by 3 bases and J by 8 bases, and 5 bases separated the two germline ends. Germline V gives CDR1 SGHRS, CDR2 YFSETQ. This CDR3 has 10 residues.

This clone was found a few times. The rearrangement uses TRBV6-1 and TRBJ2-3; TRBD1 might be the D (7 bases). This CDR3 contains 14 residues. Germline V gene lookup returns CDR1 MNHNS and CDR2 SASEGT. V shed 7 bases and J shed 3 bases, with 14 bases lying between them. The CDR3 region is CASTLQGGTDTQYF. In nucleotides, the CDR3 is TGTGCCAGCACCCTCCAGGGGGGTACAGATACGCAGTATTTT.

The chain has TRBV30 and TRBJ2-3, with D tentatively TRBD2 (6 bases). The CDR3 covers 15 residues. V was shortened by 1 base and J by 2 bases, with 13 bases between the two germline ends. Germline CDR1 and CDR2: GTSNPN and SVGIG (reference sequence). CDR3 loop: CAWSGEEGLTDTQYF. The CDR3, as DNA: TGTGCCTGGAGTGGCGAGGAGGGGCTCACAGATACGCAGTATTTT.

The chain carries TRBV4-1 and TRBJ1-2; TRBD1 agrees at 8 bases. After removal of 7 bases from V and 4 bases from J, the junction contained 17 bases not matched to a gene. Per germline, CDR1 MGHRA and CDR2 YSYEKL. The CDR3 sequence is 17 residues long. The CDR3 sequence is CASTGSGAGGSIYGYTF. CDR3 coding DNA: TGCGCCAGCACGGGGTCCGGGGCAGGGGGCTCCATCTATGGCTACACCTTC.

The CDR3 loop is CATSLDQRAYGYTF. The CDR3 coding sequence is TGTGCCACCAGCCTGGACCAGCGGGCCTATGGCTACACCTTC. V is TRBV15 and J is TRBJ1-2; no firm D call. The CDR3 is 14 amino acids. Between the trimmed V and J ends, which lost 5 bases and 4 bases, there was a span of 14 bases. CDR1 and CDR2 (germline): LNHNV, YYDKDF (reference sequence).

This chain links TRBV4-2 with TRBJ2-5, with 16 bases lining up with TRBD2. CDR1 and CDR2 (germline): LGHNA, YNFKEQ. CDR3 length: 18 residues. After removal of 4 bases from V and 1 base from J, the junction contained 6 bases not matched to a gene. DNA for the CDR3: TGTGCCAGCAGCCGCGGGACTAGCGGGGGGGGACCCCAAGAGACCCAGTACTTC. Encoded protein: CASSRGTSGGGPQETQYF.

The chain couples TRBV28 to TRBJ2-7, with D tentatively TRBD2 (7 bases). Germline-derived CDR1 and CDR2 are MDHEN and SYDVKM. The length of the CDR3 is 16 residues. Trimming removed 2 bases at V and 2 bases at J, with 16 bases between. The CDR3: CASSLGGGGRTYEQYF. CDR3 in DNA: TGTGCCAGCAGTTTAGGAGGGGGGGGAAGGACCTACGAGCAGTACTTC.

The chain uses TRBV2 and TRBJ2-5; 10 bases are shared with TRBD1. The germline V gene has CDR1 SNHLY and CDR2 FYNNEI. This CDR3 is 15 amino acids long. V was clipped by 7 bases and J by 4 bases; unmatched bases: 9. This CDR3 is CASTIGQGVLETQYF. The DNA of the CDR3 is TGTGCCAGCACGATTGGACAGGGGGTTCTAGAGACCCAGTACTTC.

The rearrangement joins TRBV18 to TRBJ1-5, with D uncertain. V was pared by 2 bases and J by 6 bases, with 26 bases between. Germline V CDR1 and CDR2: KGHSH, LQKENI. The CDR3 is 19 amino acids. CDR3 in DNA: TGTGCCAGCTCACCAAGTCATCCGGGAGGGATTGGGCTAGCTCAGCCCCAGCATTTT. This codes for CASSPSHPGGIGLAQPQHF.

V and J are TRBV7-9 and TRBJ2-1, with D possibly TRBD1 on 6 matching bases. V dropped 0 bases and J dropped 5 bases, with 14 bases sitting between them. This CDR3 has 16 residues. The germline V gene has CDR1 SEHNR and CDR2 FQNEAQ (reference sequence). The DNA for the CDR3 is TGTGCCAGCAGCTTAGCTTCCGGGACAAGAAACAATGAGCAGTTCTTC. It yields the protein CASSLASGTRNNEQFF.

The DNA for the CDR3 is TGTGCCAGCAGCCCCCGACTAGCGGGGGCCCTTATGACCTACGAGCAGTACTTC. It specifies CASSPRLAGALMTYEQYF. The chain carries TRBV7-3 and TRBJ2-7; 12 nucleotides match TRBD2. The junction had 13 bases not matched to a gene; V was cut back by 5 bases and J by 2 bases. This CDR3 region has 18 residues. Germline assignment: CDR1 SGHTA and CDR2 FQGTGA.

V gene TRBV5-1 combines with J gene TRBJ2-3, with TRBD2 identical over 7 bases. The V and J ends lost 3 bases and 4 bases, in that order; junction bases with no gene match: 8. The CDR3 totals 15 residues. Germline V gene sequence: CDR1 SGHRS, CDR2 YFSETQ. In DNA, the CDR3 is TGCGCCAGCAGCTCGTCTCAGCGGGGCGCAGATACGCAGTATTTT. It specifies CASSSSQRGADTQYF.

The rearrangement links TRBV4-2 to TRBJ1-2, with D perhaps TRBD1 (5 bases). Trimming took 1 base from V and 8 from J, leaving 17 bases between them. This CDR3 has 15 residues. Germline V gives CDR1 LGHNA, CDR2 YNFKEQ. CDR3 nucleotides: TGTGCCAGCAGCCAAGCCCGGGACGGACTATGGGGCTACACCTTC. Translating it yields CASSQARDGLWGYTF.

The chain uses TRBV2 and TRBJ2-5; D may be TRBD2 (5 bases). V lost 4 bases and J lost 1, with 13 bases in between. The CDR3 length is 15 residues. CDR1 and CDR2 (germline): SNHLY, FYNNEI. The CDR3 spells CASSVQAVVQETQYF. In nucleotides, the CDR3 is TGTGCCAGCAGTGTTCAAGCGGTGGTCCAAGAGACCCAGTACTTC.

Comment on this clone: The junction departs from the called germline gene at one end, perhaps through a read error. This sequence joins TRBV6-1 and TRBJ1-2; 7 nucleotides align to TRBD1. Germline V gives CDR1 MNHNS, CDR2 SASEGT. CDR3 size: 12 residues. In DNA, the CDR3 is TGTGCCAGCAGCCTAATCGACAGGGTGGACGACTTC. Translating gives CASSLIDRVDDF.

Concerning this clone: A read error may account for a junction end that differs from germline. Here the CDR3 DNA reads TGTTCCAGCAAGGAAGACGGGCAGCCCCAGCATTTT. The encoded protein is CSSKEDGQPQHF. This chain connects TRBV7-9 to TRBJ1-5; no definite D call. This CDR3 is built from 12 residues. CDR1 is SEHNR, CDR2 FQNEAQ, per germline (reference sequence).

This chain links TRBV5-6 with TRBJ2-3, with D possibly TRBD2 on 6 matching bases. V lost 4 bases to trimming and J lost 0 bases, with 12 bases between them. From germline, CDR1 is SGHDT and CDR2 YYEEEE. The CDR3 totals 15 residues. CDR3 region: CASSLDGTSTDTQYF. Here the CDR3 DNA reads TGTGCCAGCAGCCTGGACGGGACTAGCACAGATACGCAGTATTTT.

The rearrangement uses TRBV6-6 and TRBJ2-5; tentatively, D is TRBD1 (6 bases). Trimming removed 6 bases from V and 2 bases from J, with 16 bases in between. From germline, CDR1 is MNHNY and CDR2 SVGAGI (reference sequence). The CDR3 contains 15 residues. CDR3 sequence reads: CASRTGQSAQETQYF. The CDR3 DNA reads TGTGCCAGCAGAACCGGACAGAGTGCTCAAGAGACCCAGTACTTC.

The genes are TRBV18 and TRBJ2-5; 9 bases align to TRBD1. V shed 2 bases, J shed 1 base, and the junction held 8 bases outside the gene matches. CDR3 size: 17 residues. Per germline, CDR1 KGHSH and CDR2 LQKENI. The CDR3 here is CASSPGRDRVVQETQYF. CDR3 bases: TGTGCCAGCTCACCAGGGAGGGACAGGGTGGTCCAAGAGACCCAGTACTTC.

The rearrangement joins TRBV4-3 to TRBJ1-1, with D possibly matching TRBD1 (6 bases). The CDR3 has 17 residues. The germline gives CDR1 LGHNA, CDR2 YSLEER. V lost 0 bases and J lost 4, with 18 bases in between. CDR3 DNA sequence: TGCGCCAGCAGCCAAGATAGAACAGGGCAGAGGGGCACTGAAGCTTTCTTT. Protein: CASSQDRTGQRGTEAFF.

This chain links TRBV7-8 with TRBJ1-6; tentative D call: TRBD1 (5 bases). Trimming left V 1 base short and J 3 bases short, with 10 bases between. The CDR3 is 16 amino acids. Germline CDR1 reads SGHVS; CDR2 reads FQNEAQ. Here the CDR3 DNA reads TGTGCCAGCAGCTTAGTCTCCGGGGGCTATAATTCACCCCTCCACTTT. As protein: CASSLVSGGYNSPLHF.

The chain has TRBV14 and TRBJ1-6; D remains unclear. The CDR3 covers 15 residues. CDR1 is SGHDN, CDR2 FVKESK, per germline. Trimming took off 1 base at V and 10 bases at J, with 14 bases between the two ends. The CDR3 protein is CASSQVLGRTSPLHF. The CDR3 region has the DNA TGTGCCAGCAGCCAAGTATTGGGCAGAACCTCACCCCTCCACTTT.

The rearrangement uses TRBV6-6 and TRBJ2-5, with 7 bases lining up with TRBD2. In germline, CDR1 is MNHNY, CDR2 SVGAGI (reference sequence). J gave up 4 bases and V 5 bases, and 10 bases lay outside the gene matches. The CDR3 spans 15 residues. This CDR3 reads CASSTVRDYIETQYF. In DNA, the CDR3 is TGTGCCAGCAGTACTGTCAGGGACTATATAGAGACCCAGTACTTC.

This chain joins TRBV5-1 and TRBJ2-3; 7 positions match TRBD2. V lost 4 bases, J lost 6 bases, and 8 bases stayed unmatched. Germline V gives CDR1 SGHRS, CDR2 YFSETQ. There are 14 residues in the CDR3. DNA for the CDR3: TGCGCCAGCAGCCAAAGCGGGGTAGCGGATACGCAGTATTTT. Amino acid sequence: CASSQSGVADTQYF.

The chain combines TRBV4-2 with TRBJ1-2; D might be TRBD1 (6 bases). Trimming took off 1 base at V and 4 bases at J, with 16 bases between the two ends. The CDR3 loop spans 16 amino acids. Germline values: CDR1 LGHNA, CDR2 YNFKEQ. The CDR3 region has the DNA TGTGCCAGCAGCCAAGCACCTGAGGGGGGGCTCTATGGCTACACCTTC. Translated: CASSQAPEGGLYGYTF.

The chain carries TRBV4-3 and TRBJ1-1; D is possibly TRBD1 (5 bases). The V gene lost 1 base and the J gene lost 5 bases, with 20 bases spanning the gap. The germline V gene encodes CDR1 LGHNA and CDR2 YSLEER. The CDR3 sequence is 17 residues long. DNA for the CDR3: TGCGCCAGCAGCCAAGTCCTTCCGCCCTCAGGGAGGACTGAAGCTTTCTTT. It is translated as CASSQVLPPSGRTEAFF.

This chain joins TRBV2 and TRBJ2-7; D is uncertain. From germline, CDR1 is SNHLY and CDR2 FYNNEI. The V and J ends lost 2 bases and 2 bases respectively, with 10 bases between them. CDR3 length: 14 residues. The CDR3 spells CASSEFSSPYEQYF. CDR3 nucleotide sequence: TGTGCCAGCAGTGAATTTTCCAGTCCCTACGAGCAGTACTTC. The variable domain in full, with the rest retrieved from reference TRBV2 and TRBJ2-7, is EPEVTQTPSHQVTQMGQEVILRCVPISNHLYFYWYRQILGQKVEFLVSFYNNEISEKSEIFDDQFSVERPDGSNFTLKIRSTKLEDSAMYFCASSEFSSPYEQYFGPGTRLTVT.